This T cell receptor (beta chain) was profiled in a study of T cells in Graves' hyperthyroidism and ophthalmopathy. This CDR3 comprises 16 residues. The V end was cut by 4 bases, the J end by 0 bases, with 13 bases between. The germline V gene has CDR1 MNHEY and CDR2 SVGEGT. TCR beta CDR3 regions were amplified from RNA transcripts. In the first-round RT-PCR of the TCR CDR3, the HTBI primer set was used. TCRdb re-called the multiplex PCR reads through MiXCR, storing one row per CDR3 protein. This sample has over 200,000 distinct CDR3 sequences, with about 14% found just once. This clonotype has a count of ten or more.

The TCR was taken from a woman in her thirties or forties with Graves' hyperthyroidism that later progressed to Graves' ophthalmopathy. The chain has TRBV6-2 or TRBV6-3 and TRBJ2-1; unclear D gene. The sequenced material came from blood. The CDR3, as DNA: TGTGCCAGCAGTTCCCGGACCGTGAGCTCCTACAATGAGCAGTTCTTC. It is translated as CASSSRTVSSYNEQFF.